This T cell receptor (beta chain) was identified during a study of blood T cell repertoires in COVID-19. Study at large: Nucleic acid was either cDNA or gDNA, and it came from T cells, B-cell-depleted T cells, or PBMCs.

This CDR3 contains 15 residues. CDR1 is SGHRS and CDR2 is YFSETQ in the germline V gene. J gave up 0 bases and V 2 bases, and 4 bases lay outside the gene matches. In the authors' methods: How many nucleated cells were present was estimated from reference gene primer amplification. Produced via immunoSEQ multiplex PCR; TCRdb's table is partial and in-frame only. That table furnishes V, J and clone size, whereas the DNA furnished D and trimming. Of 200,000 or so clones in the sample, 70% to 85% are singletons; the top ten hold 2% to 2.5%. V and J are TRBV5-1 and TRBJ1-1, with 7 bases lining up with TRBD1. Input material: peripheral blood. The sequence was collected from a man aged 40-49 years who had recovered from COVID-19. Written as DNA, the CDR3 is TGCGCCAGCAGCTTACGGGACAGTCTGAACACTGAAGCTTTCTTT. Protein sequence: CASSLRDSLNTEAFF.